This TCR beta chain is from a study of T-cell reconstitution after alpha-beta-depleted transplantation in children. Study-wide findings and caveats: After transplant, at about two months, alpha-beta T cells were reportedly derived from several hundred expanded graft clones. In some patients, recipient T cells and intrathymic progenitors surviving conditioning explained high day-60 diversity. At the one-year point after transplant, T-cell counts and TCRbeta diversity were found to come mostly from T cells that had been newly produced.

This clonotype was seen repeatedly, ten times or more. Its target is not known. Germline V gene sequence: CDR1 SGHAT, CDR2 FQNNGV. This CDR3 spans 16 amino acids. V dropped 0 bases and J dropped 3 bases, with 15 bases sitting between them. The library targeted TCRbeta and was prepared with unique molecular identifiers. One entry per CDR3 protein results from TCRdb running MiXCR on the PCR reads. This table holds approximately 210,000 distinct CDR3 sequences, roughly 15% found once. The TCR sequence derives from a male patient between 2 and 15 years old who had a stem cell transplant for acute lymphoblastic leukemia, so the T cells may come from the graft donor. The rearrangement uses TRBV11-2 and TRBJ2-7; unclear D gene. Sequenced material: PBMCs, mostly from graft donor cells, taken 360 days after TCRalphabeta/CD19-depleted stem cell transplant. CDR3 bases: TGTGCCAGCAGCTTAGACGGTGCGACGGCGGTCTACGAGCAGTACTTC. This encodes CASSLDGATAVYEQYF. The complete variable domain, with remaining parts taken from reference TRBV11-2 and TRBJ2-7, reads EAGVAQSPRYKIIEKRQSVAFWCNPISGHATLYWYQQILGQGPKLLIQFQNNGVVDDSQLPKDRFSAERLKGVDSTLKIQPAKLEDSAVYLCASSLDGATAVYEQYFGPGTRLTVT.